This T cell receptor beta chain is drawn from a study of T cell changes during pregnancy in multiple sclerosis (dated by TCRdb to the late 2010s). In terms of the full investigation: Changes in the T cell repertoire over the course of pregnancy were examined in this study in women with multiple sclerosis.

Concerning this clone itself: Its antigen is still unknown. Qualities for individual bases were not recorded, and no much larger clone is one base off.

Including the terminal cysteine and phenylalanine, the CDR3 comprises 13 residues. Only CDR3 DNA remains: 39 bases, in frame from the first base. CDR1 and CDR2 were assigned from the germline V gene as SQVTM and ANQGSEA. Trimming takes 4 bases from V and 0 bases from J, and the germline ends sit 7 bases apart. The library was produced with the immunoSEQ multiplex PCR assay. TCRdb mirrors the immuneACCESS table, restricted to in-frame sequences. Some clones are absent from its copies; in checked studies, under half trace to an unresolved V gene, and the reason for the others is unknown. In this sample the table shows tens of thousands of clones, 90% to 95% of which occur a single time. The ten largest clones represent about 4.5% of the sample.

Sequencing was performed on CD8+ T cells from peripheral blood mononuclear cells, taken in the first trimester of pregnancy. This chain is built from TRBV29-1 and TRBJ2-1; the D gene assignment is ambiguous. The clonotype was recovered from a female donor with multiple sclerosis, enrolled in a pregnancy study. The CDR3 protein: CSVVRSSYNEQFF. The DNA is TGCAGCGTTGTCAGGTCCTCCTACAATGAGCAGTTCTTC.